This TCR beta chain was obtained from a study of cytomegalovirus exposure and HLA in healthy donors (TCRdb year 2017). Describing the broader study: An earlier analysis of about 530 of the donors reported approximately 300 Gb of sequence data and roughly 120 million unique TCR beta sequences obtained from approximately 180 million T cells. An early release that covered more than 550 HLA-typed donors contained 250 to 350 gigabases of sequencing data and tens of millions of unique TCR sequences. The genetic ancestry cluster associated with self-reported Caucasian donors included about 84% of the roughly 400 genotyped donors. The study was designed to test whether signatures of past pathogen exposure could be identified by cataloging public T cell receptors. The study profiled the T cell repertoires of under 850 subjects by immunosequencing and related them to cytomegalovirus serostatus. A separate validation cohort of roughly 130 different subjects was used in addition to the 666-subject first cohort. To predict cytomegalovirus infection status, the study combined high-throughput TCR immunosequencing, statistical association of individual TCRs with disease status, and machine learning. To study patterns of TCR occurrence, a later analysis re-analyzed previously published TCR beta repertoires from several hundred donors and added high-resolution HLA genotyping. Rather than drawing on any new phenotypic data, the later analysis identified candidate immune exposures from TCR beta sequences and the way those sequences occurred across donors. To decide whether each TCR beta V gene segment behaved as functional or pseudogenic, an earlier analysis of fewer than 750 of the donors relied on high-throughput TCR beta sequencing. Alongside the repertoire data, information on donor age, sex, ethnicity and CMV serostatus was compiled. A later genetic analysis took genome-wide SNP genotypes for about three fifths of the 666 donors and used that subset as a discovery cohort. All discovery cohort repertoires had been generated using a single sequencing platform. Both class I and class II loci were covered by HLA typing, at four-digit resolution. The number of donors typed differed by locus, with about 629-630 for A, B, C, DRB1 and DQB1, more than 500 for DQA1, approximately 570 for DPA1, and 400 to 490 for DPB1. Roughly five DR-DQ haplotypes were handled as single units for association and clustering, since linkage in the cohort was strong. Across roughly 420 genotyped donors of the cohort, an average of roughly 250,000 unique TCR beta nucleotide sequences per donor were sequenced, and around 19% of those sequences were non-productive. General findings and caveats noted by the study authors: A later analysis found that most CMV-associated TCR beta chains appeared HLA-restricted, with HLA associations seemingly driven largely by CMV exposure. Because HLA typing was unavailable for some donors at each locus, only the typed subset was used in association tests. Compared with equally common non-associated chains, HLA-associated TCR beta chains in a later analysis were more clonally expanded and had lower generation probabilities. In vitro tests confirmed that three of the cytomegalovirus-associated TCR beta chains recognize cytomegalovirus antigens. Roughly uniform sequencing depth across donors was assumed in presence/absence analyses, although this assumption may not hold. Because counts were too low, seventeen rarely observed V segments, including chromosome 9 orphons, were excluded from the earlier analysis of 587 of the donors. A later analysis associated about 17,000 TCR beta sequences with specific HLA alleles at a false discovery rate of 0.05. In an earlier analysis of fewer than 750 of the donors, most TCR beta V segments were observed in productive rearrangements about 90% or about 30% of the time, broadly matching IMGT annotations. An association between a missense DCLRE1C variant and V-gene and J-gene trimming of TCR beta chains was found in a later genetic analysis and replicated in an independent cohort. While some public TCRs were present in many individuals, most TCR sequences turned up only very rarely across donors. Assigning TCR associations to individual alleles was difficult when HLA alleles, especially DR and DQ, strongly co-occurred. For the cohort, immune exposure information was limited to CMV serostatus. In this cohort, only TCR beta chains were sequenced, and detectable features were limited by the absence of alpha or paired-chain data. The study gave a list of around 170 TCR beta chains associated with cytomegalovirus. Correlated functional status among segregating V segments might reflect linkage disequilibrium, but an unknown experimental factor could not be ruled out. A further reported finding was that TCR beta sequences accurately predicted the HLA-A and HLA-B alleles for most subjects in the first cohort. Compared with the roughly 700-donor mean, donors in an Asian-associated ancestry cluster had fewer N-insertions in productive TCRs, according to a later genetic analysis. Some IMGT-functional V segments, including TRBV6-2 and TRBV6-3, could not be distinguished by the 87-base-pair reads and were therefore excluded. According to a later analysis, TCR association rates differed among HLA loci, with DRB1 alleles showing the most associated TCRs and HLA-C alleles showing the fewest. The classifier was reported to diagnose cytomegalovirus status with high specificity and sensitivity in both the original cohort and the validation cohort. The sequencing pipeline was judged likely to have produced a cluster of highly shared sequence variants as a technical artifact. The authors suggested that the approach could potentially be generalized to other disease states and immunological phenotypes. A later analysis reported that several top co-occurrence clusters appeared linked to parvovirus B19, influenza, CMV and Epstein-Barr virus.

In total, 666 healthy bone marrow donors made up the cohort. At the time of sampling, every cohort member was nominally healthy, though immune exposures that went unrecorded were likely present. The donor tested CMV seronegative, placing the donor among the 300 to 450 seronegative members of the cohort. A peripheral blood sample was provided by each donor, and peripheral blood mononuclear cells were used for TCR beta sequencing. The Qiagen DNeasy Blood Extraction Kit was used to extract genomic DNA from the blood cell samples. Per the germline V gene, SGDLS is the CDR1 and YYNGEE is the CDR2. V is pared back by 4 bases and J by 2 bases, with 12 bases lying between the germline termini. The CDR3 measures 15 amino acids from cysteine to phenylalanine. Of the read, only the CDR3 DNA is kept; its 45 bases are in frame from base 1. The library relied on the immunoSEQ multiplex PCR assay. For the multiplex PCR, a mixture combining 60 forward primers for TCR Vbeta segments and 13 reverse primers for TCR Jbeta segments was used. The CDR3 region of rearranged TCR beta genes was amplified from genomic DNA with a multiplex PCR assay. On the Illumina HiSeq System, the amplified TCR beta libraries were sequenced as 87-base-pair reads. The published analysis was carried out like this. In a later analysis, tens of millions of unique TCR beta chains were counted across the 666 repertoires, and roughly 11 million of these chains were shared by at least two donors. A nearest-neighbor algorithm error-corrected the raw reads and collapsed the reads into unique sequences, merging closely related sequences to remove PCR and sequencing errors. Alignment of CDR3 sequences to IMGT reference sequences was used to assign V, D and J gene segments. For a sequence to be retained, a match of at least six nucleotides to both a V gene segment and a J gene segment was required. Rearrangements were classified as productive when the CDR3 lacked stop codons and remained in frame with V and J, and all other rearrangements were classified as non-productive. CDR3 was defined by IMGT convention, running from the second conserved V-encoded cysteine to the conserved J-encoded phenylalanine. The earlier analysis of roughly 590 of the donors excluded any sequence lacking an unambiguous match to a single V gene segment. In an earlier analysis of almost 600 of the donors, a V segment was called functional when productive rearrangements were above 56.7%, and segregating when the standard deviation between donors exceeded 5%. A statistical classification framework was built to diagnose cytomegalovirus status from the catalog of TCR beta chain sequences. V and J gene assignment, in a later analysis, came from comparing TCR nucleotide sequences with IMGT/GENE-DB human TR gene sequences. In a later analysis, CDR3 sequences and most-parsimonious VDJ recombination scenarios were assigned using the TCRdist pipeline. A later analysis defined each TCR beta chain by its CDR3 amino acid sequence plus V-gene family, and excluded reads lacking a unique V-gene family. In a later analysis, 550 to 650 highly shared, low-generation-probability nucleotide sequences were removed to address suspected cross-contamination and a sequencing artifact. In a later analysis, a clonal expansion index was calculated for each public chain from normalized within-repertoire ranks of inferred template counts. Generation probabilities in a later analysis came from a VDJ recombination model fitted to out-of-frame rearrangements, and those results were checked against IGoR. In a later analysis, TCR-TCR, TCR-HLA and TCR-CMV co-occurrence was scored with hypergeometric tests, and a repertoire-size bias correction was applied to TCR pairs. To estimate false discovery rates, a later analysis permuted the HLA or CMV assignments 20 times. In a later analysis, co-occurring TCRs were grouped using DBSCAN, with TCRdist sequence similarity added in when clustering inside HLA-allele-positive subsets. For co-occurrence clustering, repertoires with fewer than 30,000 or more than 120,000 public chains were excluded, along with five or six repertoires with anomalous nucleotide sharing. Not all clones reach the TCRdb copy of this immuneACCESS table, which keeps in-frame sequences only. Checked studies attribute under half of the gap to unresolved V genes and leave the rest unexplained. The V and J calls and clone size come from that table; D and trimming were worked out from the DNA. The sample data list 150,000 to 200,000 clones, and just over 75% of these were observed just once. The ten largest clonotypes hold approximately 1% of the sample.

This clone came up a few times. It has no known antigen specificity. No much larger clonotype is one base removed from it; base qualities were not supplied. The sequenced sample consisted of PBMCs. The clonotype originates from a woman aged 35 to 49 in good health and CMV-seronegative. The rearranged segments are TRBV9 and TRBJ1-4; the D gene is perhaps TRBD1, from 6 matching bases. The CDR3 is CASSKNRATNEKLFF. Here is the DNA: TGTGCCAGCAGCAAAAACAGGGCTACTAATGAAAAACTGTTTTTT.